This T cell receptor (beta chain) was profiled in a study of naive and memory T cell subsets. CMV status came from CD4+ T cell IFNgamma after overnight CMV lysate stimulation of fresh PBMCs. Sequential positive selection took CD4 T cells first, then CD8 T cells. Effector memory cells were sorted as CD45RA-CD27-, EMRA cells as CD45RA+CD27-. The beta constant-region primer was an equimolar mix of two oligonucleotides covering TRBC1 and TRBC2. The ligated cDNA underwent four PCR rounds using SP2 and nested alpha and beta constant-region primers. TCRdb reanalysed the UMI-ligation and nested PCR reads using MiXCR and keeps one entry per CDR3 protein. The table lists 25,000 to 40,000 distinct CDR3 sequences, about 18% of them singletons. The specimen sequenced was effector memory CD4+ T cells from blood. Subset meaning: effector memory, CD45RA- CD27-. This sequence was found in a human donor in good health.

The CDR3 loop is CASSLSGSITYEQYF. CDR3 in DNA: TGTGCCAGCAGTCTGAGCGGGAGTATCACCTACGAGCAGTACTTC. The chain combines TRBV12-3 or TRBV12-4 with TRBJ2-7; the match to TRBD2 covers 8 bases. CDR3 size: 15 residues. V lost 5 bases and J lost 2; bases outside the gene matches: 8.